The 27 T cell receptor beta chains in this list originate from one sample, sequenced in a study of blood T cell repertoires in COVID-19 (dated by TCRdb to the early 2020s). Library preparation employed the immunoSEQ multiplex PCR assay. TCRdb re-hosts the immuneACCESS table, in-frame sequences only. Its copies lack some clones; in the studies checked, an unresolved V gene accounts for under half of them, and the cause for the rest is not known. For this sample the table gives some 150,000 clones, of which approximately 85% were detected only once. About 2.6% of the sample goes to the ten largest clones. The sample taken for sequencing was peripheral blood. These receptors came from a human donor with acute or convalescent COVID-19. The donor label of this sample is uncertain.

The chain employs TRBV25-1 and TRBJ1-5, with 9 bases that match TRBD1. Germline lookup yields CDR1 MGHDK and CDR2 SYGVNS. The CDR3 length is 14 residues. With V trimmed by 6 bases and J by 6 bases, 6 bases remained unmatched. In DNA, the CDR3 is TGTGCCAGCAGCCCTACAGGGGGCAGTCAGCCCCAGCATTTT. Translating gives CASSPTGGSQPQHF.

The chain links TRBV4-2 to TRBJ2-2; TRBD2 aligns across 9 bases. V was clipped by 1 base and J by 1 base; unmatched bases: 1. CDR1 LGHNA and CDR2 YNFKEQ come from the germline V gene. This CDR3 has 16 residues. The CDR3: CASSQVAGVNTGELFF. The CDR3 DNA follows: TGTGCCAGCAGCCAAGTAGCGGGGGTGAACACCGGGGAGCTGTTTTTT.

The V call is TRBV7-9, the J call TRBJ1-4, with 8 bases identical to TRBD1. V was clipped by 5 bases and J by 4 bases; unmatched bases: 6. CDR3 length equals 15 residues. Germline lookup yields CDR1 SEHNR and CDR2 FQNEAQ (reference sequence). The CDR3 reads CASSDDRGYNEKLFF. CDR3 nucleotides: TGTGCCAGCAGCGACGACAGGGGATATAATGAAAAACTGTTTTTT.

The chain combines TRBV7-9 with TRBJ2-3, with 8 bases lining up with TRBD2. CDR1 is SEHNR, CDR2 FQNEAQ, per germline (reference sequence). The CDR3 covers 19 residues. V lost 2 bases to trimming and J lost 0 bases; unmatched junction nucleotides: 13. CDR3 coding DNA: TGTGCCAGCAGCTTATTTAGGCTAGCGGGCCCAACTAGCACAGATACGCAGTATTTT. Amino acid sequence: CASSLFRLAGPTSTDTQYF.

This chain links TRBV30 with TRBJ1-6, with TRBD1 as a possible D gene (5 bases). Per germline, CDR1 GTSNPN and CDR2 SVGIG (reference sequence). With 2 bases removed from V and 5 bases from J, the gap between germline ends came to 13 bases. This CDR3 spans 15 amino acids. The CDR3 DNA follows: TGTGCCTGGAGTCGGGACTTGCCCGATAATTCACCCCTCCACTTT. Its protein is CAWSRDLPDNSPLHF. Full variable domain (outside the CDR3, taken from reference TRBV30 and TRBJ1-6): SQTIHQWPATLVQPVGSPLSLECTVEGTSNPNLYWYRQAAGRGLQLLFYSVGIGQISSEVPQNLSASRPQDRQFILSSKKLLLSDSGFYLCAWSRDLPDNSPLHFGNGTRLTVT.

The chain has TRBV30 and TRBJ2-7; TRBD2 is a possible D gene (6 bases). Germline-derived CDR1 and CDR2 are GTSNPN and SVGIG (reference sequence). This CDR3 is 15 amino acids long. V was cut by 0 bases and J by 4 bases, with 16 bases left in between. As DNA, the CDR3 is TGTGCCTGGAGTGTACTGGGGGGTGCCAAGTACGAGCAGTACTTC. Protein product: CAWSVLGGAKYEQYF. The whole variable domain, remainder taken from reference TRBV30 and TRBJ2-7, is SQTIHQWPATLVQPVGSPLSLECTVEGTSNPNLYWYRQAAGRGLQLLFYSVGIGQISSEVPQNLSASRPQDRQFILSSKKLLLSDSGFYLCAWSVLGGAKYEQYFGPGTRLTVT.

CDR3 protein: CASRTGAWPDQPQHF. CDR3 nucleotide sequence: TGTGCCAGCAGGACAGGGGCTTGGCCCGATCAGCCCCAGCATTTT. The rearrangement uses TRBV7-8 and TRBJ1-5; 8 bases are a match to TRBD1. Germline-derived CDR1 and CDR2 are SGHVS and FQNEAQ. The V and J ends lost 6 bases and 5 bases, in that order; junction bases with no gene match: 9. This CDR3 is built from 15 residues.

CDR3 sequence (DNA): TGTGCCAGCAGCCATGACGAGGACAGTCCTAGTAGCAATGAGCAGTTCTTC. It is translated as CASSHDEDSPSSNEQFF. The J gene is TRBJ2-1, the V gene TRBV3-1 (or the pseudogene TRBV3-2); tentatively, D is TRBD1 (6 bases). Looked up from germline, CDR1 is LGHDT and CDR2 is YNNKEL (reference sequence). Trimming shortened V by 3 bases and J by 6 bases, and 21 bases separated the two germline ends. The CDR3 consists of 17 residues.

This CDR3 is CSVEMSPSGKTGEQFF. The CDR3 bases are TGCAGCGTTGAAATGTCGCCTAGCGGGAAAACCGGTGAGCAGTTCTTC. The genes are TRBV29-1 and TRBJ2-1; TRBD2 aligns across 9 bases. The junction had 14 bases not matched to a gene; V was cut back by 2 bases and J by 9 bases. In germline, CDR1 is SQVTM, CDR2 ANQGSEA. CDR3 size: 16 residues.

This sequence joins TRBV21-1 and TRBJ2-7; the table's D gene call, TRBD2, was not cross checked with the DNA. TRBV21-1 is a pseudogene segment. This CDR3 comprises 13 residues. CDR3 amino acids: CASSKKENYEQYV. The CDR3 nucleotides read TGTGCCAGCAGTAAAAAGGAGAACTACGAGCAGTACGTC.

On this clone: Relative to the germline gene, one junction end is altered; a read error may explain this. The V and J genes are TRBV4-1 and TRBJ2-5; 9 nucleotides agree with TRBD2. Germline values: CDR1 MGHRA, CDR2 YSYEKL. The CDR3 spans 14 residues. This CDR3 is CASSPGTSQKTQYF. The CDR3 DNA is TGCGCCAGCAGCCCAGGGACTAGCCAAAAGACCCAGTACTTC.

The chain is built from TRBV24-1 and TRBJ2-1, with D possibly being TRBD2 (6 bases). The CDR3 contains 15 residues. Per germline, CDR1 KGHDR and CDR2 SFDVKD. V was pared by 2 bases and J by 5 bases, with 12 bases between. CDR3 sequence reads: CATSDSGLGHNEQFF. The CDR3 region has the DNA TGTGCCACCAGTGATTCGGGACTGGGCCACAATGAGCAGTTCTTC.

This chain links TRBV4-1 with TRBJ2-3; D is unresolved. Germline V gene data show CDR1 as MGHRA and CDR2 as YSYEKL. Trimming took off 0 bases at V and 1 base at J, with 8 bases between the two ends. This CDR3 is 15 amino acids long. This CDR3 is CASSQDRSGTDTQYF. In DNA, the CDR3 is TGCGCCAGCAGCCAAGATCGGTCGGGCACAGATACGCAGTATTTT.

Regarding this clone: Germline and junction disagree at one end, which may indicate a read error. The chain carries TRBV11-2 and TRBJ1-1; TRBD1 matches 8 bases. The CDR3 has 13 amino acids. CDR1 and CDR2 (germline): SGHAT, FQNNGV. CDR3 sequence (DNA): TGCATGACAGGGGACGCCAAGGGCACTGAAGCTTTCTTT. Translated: CMTGDAKGTEAFF.

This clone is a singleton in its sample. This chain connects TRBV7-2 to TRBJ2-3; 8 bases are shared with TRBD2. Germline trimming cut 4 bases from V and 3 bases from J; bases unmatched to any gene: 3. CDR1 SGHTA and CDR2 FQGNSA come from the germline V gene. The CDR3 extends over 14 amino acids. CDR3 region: CASSSGLGTDTQYF. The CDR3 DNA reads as TGTGCCAGCAGCTCGGGACTAGGGACAGATACGCAGTATTTT.

CDR3 nucleotide sequence: TGTGCCAGCAGCTTGCGCCCAGGGGACACCGGGGAGCTGTTTTTT. Translated, it gives CASSLRPGDTGELFF. J is TRBJ2-2 and V is TRBV5-5, with D possibly matching TRBD1 (6 bases). The CDR3 is 15 residues long. Looked up from germline, CDR1 is SGHKS and CDR2 is YYEKEE (reference sequence). V was cut by 1 base and J by 3 bases, with 10 bases left in between.

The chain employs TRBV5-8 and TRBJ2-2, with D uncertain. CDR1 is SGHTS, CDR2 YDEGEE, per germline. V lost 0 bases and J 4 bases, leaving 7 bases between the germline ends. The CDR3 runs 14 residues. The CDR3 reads CASSLGQVTGELFF. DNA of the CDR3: TGTGCCAGCAGCTTGGGGCAGGTCACCGGGGAGCTGTTTTTT.

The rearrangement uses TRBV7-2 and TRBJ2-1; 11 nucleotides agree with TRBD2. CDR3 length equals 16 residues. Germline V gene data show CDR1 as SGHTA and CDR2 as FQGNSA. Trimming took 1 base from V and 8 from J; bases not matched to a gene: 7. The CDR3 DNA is TGTGCCAGCAGCTTAGATTTTAGCGGGGGGGCTTATGAGCAGTTCTTC. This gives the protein CASSLDFSGGAYEQFF.

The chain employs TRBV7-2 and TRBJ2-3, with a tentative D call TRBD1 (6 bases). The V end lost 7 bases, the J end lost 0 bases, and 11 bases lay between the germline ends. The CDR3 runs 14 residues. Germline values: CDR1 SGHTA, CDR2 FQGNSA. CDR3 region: CASTGQPSTDTQYF. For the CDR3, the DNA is TGTGCCAGCACCGGACAGCCTAGCACAGATACGCAGTATTTT.

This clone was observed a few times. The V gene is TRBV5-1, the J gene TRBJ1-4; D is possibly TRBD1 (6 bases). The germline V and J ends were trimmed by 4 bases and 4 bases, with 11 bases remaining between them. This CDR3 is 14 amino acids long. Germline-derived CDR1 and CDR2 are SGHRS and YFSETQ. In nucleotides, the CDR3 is TGCGCCAGCAGCCCAGGGGCAATTAATGAAAAACTGTTTTTT. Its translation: CASSPGAINEKLFF.

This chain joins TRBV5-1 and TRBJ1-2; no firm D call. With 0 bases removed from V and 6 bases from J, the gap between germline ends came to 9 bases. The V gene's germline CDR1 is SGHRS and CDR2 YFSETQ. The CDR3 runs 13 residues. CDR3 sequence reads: CASSLGGANGYTF. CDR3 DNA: TGCGCCAGCAGCTTGGGGGGAGCGAATGGCTACACCTTC.

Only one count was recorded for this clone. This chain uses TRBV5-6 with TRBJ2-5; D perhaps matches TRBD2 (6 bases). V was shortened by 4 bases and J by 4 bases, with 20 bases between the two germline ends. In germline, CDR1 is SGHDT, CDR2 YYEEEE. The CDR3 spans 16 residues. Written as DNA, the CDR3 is TGTGCCAGCAGCCGGGGACTGATCGGGCCGGCAGAGACCCAGTACTTC. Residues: CASSRGLIGPAETQYF.

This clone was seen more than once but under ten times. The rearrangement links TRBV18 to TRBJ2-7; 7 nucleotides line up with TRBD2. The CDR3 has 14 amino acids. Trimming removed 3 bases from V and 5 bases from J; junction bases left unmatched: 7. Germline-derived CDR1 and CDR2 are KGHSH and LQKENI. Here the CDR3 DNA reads TGTGCCAGCTCACCGGGGACTACCGAGGACGAGCAGTACGTC. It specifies CASSPGTTEDEQYV.

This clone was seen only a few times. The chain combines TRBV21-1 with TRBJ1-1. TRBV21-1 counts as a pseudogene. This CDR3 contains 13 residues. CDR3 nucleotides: TGTGCCAGCTATGGAGGGGCGTACACTGAAGCTTTCTTT. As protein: CASYGGAYTEAFF.

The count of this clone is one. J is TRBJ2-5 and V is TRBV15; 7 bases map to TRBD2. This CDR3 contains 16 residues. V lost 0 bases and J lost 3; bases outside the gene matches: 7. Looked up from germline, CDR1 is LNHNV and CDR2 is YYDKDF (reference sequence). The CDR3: CATSRDIGGREETQYF. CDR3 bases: TGTGCCACCAGCAGAGATATCGGCGGGAGAGAAGAGACCCAGTACTTC. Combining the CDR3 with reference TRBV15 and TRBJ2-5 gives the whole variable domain DAMVIQNPRYQVTQFGKPVTLSCSQTLNHNVMYWYQQKSSQAPKLLFHYYDKDFNNEADTPDNFQSRRPNTSFCFLDIRSPGLGDTAMYLCATSRDIGGREETQYFGPGTRLLVL.

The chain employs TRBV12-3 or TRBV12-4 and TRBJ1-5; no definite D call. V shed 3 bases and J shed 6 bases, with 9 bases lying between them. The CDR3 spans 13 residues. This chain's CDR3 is CASSFTVRQPQHF. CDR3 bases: TGTGCCAGCAGTTTTACGGTCCGTCAGCCCCAGCATTTT.

Written as DNA, the CDR3 is TGTGCCAGCTCCCAGCGGGCGGGAGTGGACTACAATGAGCAGTTCTTC. The encoded protein is CASSQRAGVDYNEQFF. The chain employs TRBV18 and TRBJ2-1, with 7 positions matching TRBD2. Germline-derived CDR1 and CDR2 are KGHSH and LQKENI. Trimming cost V 6 bases and J 3 bases; bases outside gene matches: 11. This CDR3 region has 16 residues.